This T cell receptor beta chain comes out of a study of blood T cell repertoires in COVID-19. Trimming removed 3 bases from V and 2 bases from J, with 22 bases in between. CDR3 length equals 18 residues. CDR1 and CDR2 from the germline V gene are SGDLS and YYNGEE. In the authors' methods: Estimation of nucleated cell counts relied on the amplification of reference gene primers. Libraries were prepared by immunoSEQ multiplex PCR; TCRdb keeps only in-frame clonotypes and omits some of them. That table furnishes V, J and clone size, whereas the DNA furnished D and trimming. Here the sample spans 350,000 to 400,000 clones, more than 70% being singletons.

This TCR was sampled from a man between 40 and 49 years old in a cohort exposed to, infected with or recovered from COVID-19 (not recorded which). The V call is TRBV9, the J call TRBJ2-3, with D possibly TRBD2 on 6 matching bases. Sequencing was carried out using PBMCs or T cells enriched from blood (not recorded which). The CDR3 bases are TGTGCCAGCAGCGGAGACCCTTTTTTAGCGGATAACACAGATACGCAGTATTTT. Residues: CASSGDPFLADNTDTQYF.